This TCR beta chain emerged from a study of CD8+CD57+ T cells in acquired aplastic anemia. Overall study context: The mean DNA yield obtained from sorted CD4+ and CD8+ cells came to 3.2 ug.

Whole-study findings and limits: Roughly 28 was the count of CD8+ CDR3 sequences that patients shared with controls.

The TCR beta profiling, which covered VDJ combination and CDR3 sequence, was carried out using genomic DNA as the template. TCRdb recomputed calls from the reads with MiXCR, one row per CDR3 protein. The sample lists roughly 260,000 distinct CDR3 sequences, around 45% occurring once. CDR3 size: 13 residues. Trimming stripped 5 bases from V and 6 bases from J, with 17 bases between. Germline values: CDR1 DFQATT, CDR2 SNEGSKA (reference sequence). By flow cytometry, patients selected for sequencing had shown an expansion of CD8+CD57+ cells. Therapy had not been given to patients before blood sampling. About this clonotype itself: Its target is unknown.

Input material: sorted CD4+, CD8+, or CD8+CD57+ T cells (not recorded which) from PBMCs. The source is a human donor with aplastic anemia. The chain is built from TRBV20-1 and TRBJ2-7, with D possibly TRBD1 on 6 matching bases. CDR3 DNA sequence: TGCAGTGCTGAGGTGGACAGCGCCTTCGAGCAGTACTTC. Translation: CSAEVDSAFEQYF.